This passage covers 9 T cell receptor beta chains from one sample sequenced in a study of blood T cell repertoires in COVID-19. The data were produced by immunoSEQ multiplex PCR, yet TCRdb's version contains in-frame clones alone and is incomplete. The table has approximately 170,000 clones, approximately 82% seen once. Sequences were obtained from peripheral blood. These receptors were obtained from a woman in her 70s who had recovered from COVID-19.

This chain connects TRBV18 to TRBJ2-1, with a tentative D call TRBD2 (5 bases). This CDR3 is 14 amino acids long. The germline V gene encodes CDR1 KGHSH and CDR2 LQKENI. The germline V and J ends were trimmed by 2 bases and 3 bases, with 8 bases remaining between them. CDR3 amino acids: CASSPAGLYNEQFF. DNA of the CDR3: TGTGCCAGCTCACCAGCGGGCCTCTACAATGAGCAGTTCTTC.

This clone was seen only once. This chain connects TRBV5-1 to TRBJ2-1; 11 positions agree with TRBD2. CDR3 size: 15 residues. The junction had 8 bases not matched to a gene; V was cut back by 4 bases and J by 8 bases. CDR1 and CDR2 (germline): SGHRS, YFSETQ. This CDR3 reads CASSPRVAGGHEQFF. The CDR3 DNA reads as TGCGCCAGCAGCCCCCGGGTAGCGGGGGGGCATGAGCAGTTCTTC.

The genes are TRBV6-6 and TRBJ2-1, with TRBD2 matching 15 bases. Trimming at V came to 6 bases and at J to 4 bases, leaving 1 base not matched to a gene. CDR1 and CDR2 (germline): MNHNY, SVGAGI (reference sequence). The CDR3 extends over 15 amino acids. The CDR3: CASRGLAGGYNEQFF. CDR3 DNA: TGTGCCAGCAGGGGACTAGCGGGGGGATACAATGAGCAGTTCTTC.

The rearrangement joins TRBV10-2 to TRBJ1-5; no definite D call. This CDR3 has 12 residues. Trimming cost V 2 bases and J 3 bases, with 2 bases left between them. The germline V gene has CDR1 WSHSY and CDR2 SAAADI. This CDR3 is CASSELNQPQHF. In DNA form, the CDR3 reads TGCGCCAGCAGTGAGCTCAATCAGCCCCAGCATTTT.

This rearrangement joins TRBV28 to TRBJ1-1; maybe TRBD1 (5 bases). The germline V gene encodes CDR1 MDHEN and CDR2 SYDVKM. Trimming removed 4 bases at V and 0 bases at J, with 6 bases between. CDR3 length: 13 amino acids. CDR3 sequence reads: CASSWGLNTEAFF. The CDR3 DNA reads TGTGCCAGCAGTTGGGGCCTGAACACTGAAGCTTTCTTT. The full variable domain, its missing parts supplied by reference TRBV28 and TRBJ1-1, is DVKVTQSSRYLVKRTGEKVFLECVQDMDHENMFWYRQDPGLGLRLIYFSYDVKMKEKGDIPEGYSVSREKKERFSLILESASTNQTSMYLCASSWGLNTEAFFGQGTRLTVV.

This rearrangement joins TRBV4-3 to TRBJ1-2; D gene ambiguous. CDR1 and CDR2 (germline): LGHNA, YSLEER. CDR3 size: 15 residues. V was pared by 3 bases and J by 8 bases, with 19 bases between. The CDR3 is CASSQASGGSGGYTF. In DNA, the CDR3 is TGCGCCAGCAGCCAGGCCTCGGGTGGGTCCGGCGGCTACACCTTC.

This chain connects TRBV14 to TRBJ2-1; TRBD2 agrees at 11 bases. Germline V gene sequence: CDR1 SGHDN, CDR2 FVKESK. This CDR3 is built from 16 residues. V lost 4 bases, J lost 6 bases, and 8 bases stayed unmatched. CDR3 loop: CASSLPPGLAANEQFF. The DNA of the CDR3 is TGTGCCAGCAGCCTACCCCCGGGACTAGCGGCCAATGAGCAGTTCTTC.

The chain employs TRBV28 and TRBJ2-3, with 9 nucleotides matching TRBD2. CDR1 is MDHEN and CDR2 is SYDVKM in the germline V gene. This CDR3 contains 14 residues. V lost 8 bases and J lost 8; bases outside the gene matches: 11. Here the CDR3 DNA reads TGTGCCAGCGGCTCCCCGGCGGGGGGGGGTACGCAGTATTTT. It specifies CASGSPAGGGTQYF.

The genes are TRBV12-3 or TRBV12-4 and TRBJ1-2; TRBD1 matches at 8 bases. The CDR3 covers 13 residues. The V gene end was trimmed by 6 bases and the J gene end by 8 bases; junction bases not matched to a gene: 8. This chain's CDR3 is CASRRTGGVGYTF. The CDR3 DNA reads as TGTGCCAGCAGACGAACAGGGGGGGTAGGCTACACCTTC.